The sequence of this T cell receptor beta chain was determined in a study of T cell responses to AZD1222 COVID-19 vaccine (dated by TCRdb to the early 2020s). Some background on the complete study: AZD1222 recipients given second doses at about 4 weeks or at about 12 weeks were pooled, since spike-specific TCR depth and breadth were not found to differ between the two schedules. A total of over 230 trial participants underwent TCR sequencing, of whom about 210 had received two doses of AZD1222 and 26 had received two doses of the MenACWY control vaccine. Enrollment into the trials was organized by age into subgroups of 18-55, 56-69 and 70-plus years, and those subgroups contained roughly 140, 27 and 60 TCR-sequenced participants, respectively. The study at large found these results: The whole spike protein was spanned by vaccine-associated CD4 TCRs, and dominant responses were seen in regions 160-218 and 743-854. The 56-69-year group was small, and its depth increase did not reach significance, likely because of low power. Participants were mostly white British and included more females than males, and it was suggested by the authors that clonal diversity may have been underestimated. After two AZD1222 doses, both the breadth and the depth of spike-specific TCRs were significantly higher than at day 0 and than in MenACWY recipients. Reportedly, close to half of the unique spike-specific TCRs recognized epitopes lying outside the regions that are mutated in the B.1.351 and B.1.1.7 variants. Because no day 14 peak-response samples were available, repertoires were characterized only after the peak T cell response. Conclusions about previously exposed vaccinees are limited because only six or seven AZD1222 recipients were SARS-CoV-2 seropositive at baseline.

The time point label for this specimen denotes: baseline before first vaccination. The vaccinee samples were drawn from two UK trials, COV001 and COV002, one of which was a single-blind randomized controlled phase 2/3 trial testing AZD1222 (ChAdOx1 nCoV-19) in healthy adults. Trial participant PBMC samples were collected at day 0 and day 28 after the second dose for TCRbeta chain sequencing. The CDR3 regions of human TCRbeta chains were subjected to immunosequencing. For the original study's pipeline: TCRs in the repertoires were compared against a reference library of SARS-CoV-2-specific TCRs that had been generated with the MIRA antigen-specificity platform. Breadth meant the fraction of unique TCRs that were SARS-CoV-2-associated, whereas depth meant the fraction of total T cells that were SARS-CoV-2-associated. Using the MIRA data, each spike-specific TCR was mapped to the spike region that the TCR reacts to and placed in a CD4 or CD8 class. Log10-transformed breadth and depth values were compared by one-way ANOVA with Sidak's multiple comparisons tests. TCRdb re-hosts the immuneACCESS table, in-frame sequences only. Its copies lack some clones; in the studies checked, an unresolved V gene accounts for under half of them, and the cause for the rest is not known. V and J calls and clone size are those listed in that table; D and trimming were worked out from the DNA. The sample table records around 130,000 clones; 93% of these occur just once. Together, the top ten hold approximately 0.85% of the sample.

The junction carries 16 bases between V and J, which are trimmed by 0 bases and 0 bases respectively. For CDR1 and CDR2, the germline V gene lists SGHRS and YFSETQ. Spanning cysteine to phenylalanine, the CDR3 consists of 18 amino acids. Only CDR3 DNA is held: 54 bases, read in frame from base 1. About this clone: No cognate antigen has been identified for it. No much larger clonotype is one base removed from it; base qualities were not supplied.

This sequence uses TRBV5-1 and TRBJ2-1, with no D gene named confidently. The source is an adult in good health. Here the sequenced sample was peripheral blood, taken on day 0 of AZD1222 vaccination. For the CDR3, the sequence is CASSLEGSYGYSYNEQFF. DNA sequence: TGCGCCAGCAGCTTGGAGGGAAGCTATGGGTACTCCTACAATGAGCAGTTCTTC.